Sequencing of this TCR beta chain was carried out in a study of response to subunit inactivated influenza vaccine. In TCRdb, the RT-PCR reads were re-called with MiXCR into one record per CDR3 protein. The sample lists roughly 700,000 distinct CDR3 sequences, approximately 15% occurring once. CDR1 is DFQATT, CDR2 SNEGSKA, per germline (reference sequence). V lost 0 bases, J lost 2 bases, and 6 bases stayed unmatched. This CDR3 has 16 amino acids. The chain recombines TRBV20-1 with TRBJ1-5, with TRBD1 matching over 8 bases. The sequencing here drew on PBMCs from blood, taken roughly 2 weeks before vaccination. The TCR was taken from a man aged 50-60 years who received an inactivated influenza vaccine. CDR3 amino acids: CSARDHGQGGNQPQHF. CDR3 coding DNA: TGCAGTGCTAGAGATCACGGACAGGGCGGCAATCAGCCCCAGCATTTT.